These 17 T cell receptor beta chains came from one sample sequenced in a study of cytomegalovirus exposure and HLA in healthy donors. The protocol was immunoSEQ multiplex PCR, while the TCRdb copy is restricted to in-frame clones and leaves out a portion. Altogether 300,000 to 400,000 clones are present, 80% to 90% being singletons, with the ten largest covering about 0.8%. Material for sequencing was PBMCs. These receptors originate from a woman under 30 in good health and CMV-seronegative.

There are a few counts of this clone. This rearrangement joins TRBV7-3 to TRBJ2-2; the D gene is possibly TRBD2 (5 bases). This CDR3 contains 14 residues. Germline V gene data show CDR1 as SGHTA and CDR2 as FQGTGA. The V end was cut by 6 bases, the J end by 8 bases, with 16 bases between. The CDR3 sequence: CASSITRTAGELFF. CDR3 sequence (DNA): TGTGCCAGCAGTATTACTAGGACGGCAGGGGAGCTGTTTTTT. The full variable domain, in which reference TRBV7-3 and TRBJ2-2 provide the parts outside the CDR3, is GAGVSQTPSNKVTEKGKYVELRCDPISGHTALYWYRQSLGQGPEFLIYFQGTGAADDSGLPNDRFFAVRPEGSVSTLKIQRTERGDSAVYLCASSITRTAGELFFGEGSRLTVL.

This chain uses TRBV2 with TRBJ1-1, with no clear D. V lost 4 bases to trimming and J lost 4 bases, with 13 bases between them. Germline V gives CDR1 SNHLY, CDR2 FYNNEI. The CDR3 loop spans 14 amino acids. CDR3 protein: CASSVELVVTEAFF. CDR3 in DNA: TGTGCCAGCAGTGTTGAGCTGGTGGTCACTGAAGCTTTCTTT.

The V call is TRBV2, the J call TRBJ1-1; D might be TRBD1 (5 bases). Looked up from germline, CDR1 is SNHLY and CDR2 is FYNNEI. The CDR3 contains 13 residues. Trimming removed 1 base from V and 7 bases from J, with 10 bases in between. The CDR3 reads CASSEGQGYEAFF. DNA for the CDR3: TGTGCCAGCAGTGAAGGGCAGGGTTATGAAGCTTTCTTT.

The V gene is TRBV6-5, the J gene TRBJ2-7, with TRBD1 as a possible D gene (6 bases). CDR3 length equals 13 residues. Looked up from germline, CDR1 is MNHEY and CDR2 is SVGAGI. The germline V and J ends were trimmed by 7 bases and 2 bases, with 12 bases remaining between them. DNA for the CDR3: TGTGCCAGCATCGTCCGGGACACCTACGAGCAGTACTTC. It yields the protein CASIVRDTYEQYF.

The sample holds a few counts of this clone. This rearrangement joins TRBV7-8 to TRBJ1-2, with D tentatively TRBD1 (5 bases). V was trimmed by 3 bases and J by 0 bases, leaving 11 bases between them. CDR3 size: 15 residues. Germline lookup yields CDR1 SGHVS and CDR2 FQNEAQ. CDR3 sequence reads: CASSLVPGANYGYTF. The CDR3 coding sequence is TGTGCCAGCAGCTTGGTCCCGGGGGCTAACTATGGCTACACCTTC. Based on the CDR3 plus reference TRBV7-8 and TRBJ1-2, the full variable domain is GAGVSQSPRYKVAKRGQDVALRCDPISGHVSLFWYQQALGQGPEFLTYFQNEAQLDKSGLPSDRFFAERPEGSVSTLKIQRTQQEDSAVYLCASSLVPGANYGYTFGSGTRLTVV.

This chain uses TRBV5-8 with TRBJ2-1; TRBD2 matches at 7 bases. Losses at the gene ends were 4 bases for V and 7 bases for J; bases not matched to a gene: 14. Looked up from germline, CDR1 is SGHTS and CDR2 is YDEGEE. The CDR3 has 16 residues. For the CDR3, the DNA is TGTGCCAGCAGCCGGAAAACCCTAGCGGTATTAAATGAGCAGTTCTTC. Translated, it gives CASSRKTLAVLNEQFF.

In this sample, this clone turned up once. The V gene is TRBV4-1, the J gene TRBJ1-1; TRBD1 agrees at 7 bases. Germline CDR1 reads MGHRA; CDR2 reads YSYEKL. The CDR3 has 14 amino acids. Trimming at V came to 5 bases and at J to 8 bases, leaving 11 bases not matched to a gene. The CDR3, as DNA: TGCGCCAGCAGCAGCCGACAGGGAATATCCGAAGCTTTCTTT. Amino acid sequence: CASSSRQGISEAFF.

The V and J genes are TRBV6-1 and TRBJ2-7, with D perhaps matching TRBD2 (5 bases). Germline CDR1 is MNHNS and CDR2 is SASEGT. Trimming shortened V by 2 bases and J by 3 bases, and 11 bases separated the two germline ends. This CDR3 has 14 amino acids. The CDR3 sequence: CASSESGNLYEQYF. CDR3 DNA: TGTGCCAGCAGTGAATCGGGAAATCTCTACGAGCAGTACTTC.

The chain joins TRBV7-2 to TRBJ2-1; TRBD2 matches 14 bases. V lost 5 bases to trimming and J lost 8 bases; unmatched junction nucleotides: 8. Germline CDR1 SGHTA, CDR2 FQGNSA. The CDR3 spans 16 residues. CDR3 in DNA: TGTGCCAGCAGCCCCGAACGACTAGCGGGAGGGGATGAGCAGTTCTTC. Protein product: CASSPERLAGGDEQFF.

The chain carries TRBV10-3 and TRBJ2-7, with D perhaps matching TRBD1 (5 bases). Germline values: CDR1 ENHRY, CDR2 SYGVKD. The CDR3 spans 14 residues. V dropped 5 bases and J dropped 5 bases, with 16 bases sitting between them. The CDR3 protein is CAISSRGRIHEQYF. CDR3 coding DNA: TGTGCCATCAGTTCAAGGGGCAGGATCCACGAGCAGTACTTC.

The CDR3 here is CAWSVLGYYEQYF. The CDR3 coding sequence is TGTGCCTGGAGTGTACTAGGGTACTACGAGCAGTACTTC. The V and J genes are TRBV30 and TRBJ2-7, with a possible D match to TRBD2 (5 bases). Germline V gene data show CDR1 as GTSNPN and CDR2 as SVGIG (reference sequence). This CDR3 is 13 amino acids long. V gave up 0 bases and J gave up 3 bases, with 9 bases separating them.

The gene calls are TRBV6-5 and TRBJ2-5; a possible D gene is TRBD1 (6 bases). The V end was cut by 3 bases, the J end by 4 bases, with 12 bases between. This CDR3 region has 14 residues. From germline, CDR1 is MNHEY and CDR2 SVGAGI. The DNA for the CDR3 is TGTGCCAGCAGTTATGGGGACACGACAGAGACCCAGTACTTC. Protein sequence: CASSYGDTTETQYF.

The chain combines TRBV4-1 with TRBJ1-4; D unclear. Trimming stripped 0 bases from V and 7 bases from J, with 12 bases between. The CDR3 loop spans 15 amino acids. Germline CDR1 reads MGHRA; CDR2 reads YSYEKL. This chain's CDR3 is CASSQDPGLGEKLFF. The CDR3 DNA reads TGCGCCAGCAGCCAAGATCCAGGTCTGGGTGAAAAACTGTTTTTT.

The CDR3 region has the DNA TGCGCCAGCAGCGTGTCGCGTCCCGACTACGAGCAGTACTTC. Translated, it gives CASSVSRPDYEQYF. This chain links TRBV4-1 with TRBJ2-7, with D unclear. Germline V gives CDR1 MGHRA, CDR2 YSYEKL. V was cut by 5 bases and J by 3 bases, with 14 bases left in between. The CDR3 has 14 residues.

The chain employs TRBV18 and TRBJ2-7; 9 positions agree with TRBD1. This CDR3 contains 15 residues. After removal of 5 bases from V and 0 bases from J, the junction contained 5 bases not matched to a gene. CDR1 and CDR2 (germline): KGHSH, LQKENI. The DNA of the CDR3 is TGTGCCAGCTCAAAAGGGACAGGGAACTCCTACGAGCAGTACTTC. This sequence encodes CASSKGTGNSYEQYF.

This rearrangement joins TRBV7-7 to TRBJ1-1; D unclear. Trimming stripped 7 bases from V and 0 bases from J, with 12 bases between. Germline CDR1 reads SSHAT; CDR2 reads FNYEAQ (reference sequence). The CDR3 has 14 residues. The CDR3 is CASTLGSVNTEAFF. Written as DNA, the CDR3 is TGTGCCAGCACCCTCGGGTCAGTGAACACTGAAGCTTTCTTT.

V usage is TRBV7-9 and J usage is TRBJ2-6; TRBD1 aligns across 7 bases. With 1 base clipped from V and 1 base from J, the junction kept 7 bases outside the gene matches. The CDR3 consists of 18 residues. CDR1 SEHNR and CDR2 FQNEAQ come from the germline V gene (reference sequence). The CDR3: CASSLGQGSRSGANVLTF. The CDR3 DNA reads TGTGCCAGCAGCTTAGGACAGGGATCGAGGTCTGGGGCCAACGTCCTGACTTTC. Complete variable domain (other parts from reference TRBV7-9 and TRBJ2-6): DTGVSQNPRHKITKRGQNVTFRCDPISEHNRLYWYRQTLGQGPEFLTYFQNEAQLEKSRLLSDRFSAERPKGSFSTLEIQRTEQGDSAMYLCASSLGQGSRSGANVLTFGAGSRLTVL.